The present entry profiles one TCR beta chain with its context. The CDR3 covers 13 residues. V was trimmed by 5 bases and J by 0 bases, leaving 7 bases between them. Germline V gene sequence: CDR1 SQVTM, CDR2 ANQGSEA. This sample is part of a study of CD8 T cells in Susac syndrome. About 0.5 to 1 ug RNA was reverse transcribed with random hexamers. It was immunoSEQ multiplex PCR that amplified TCR beta CDR3 across 54 Vbeta and 13 Jbeta. From the immunoSEQ multiplex PCR reads, TCRdb called clonotypes with MiXCR, one entry per CDR3 protein. The sample has fewer than 85,000 distinct CDR3 sequences; roughly 94% are singletons.

The TCR sequence derives from a human donor with Susac syndrome. The sample comprised CD8+ T cells from PBMCs. V gene TRBV29-1 combines with J gene TRBJ2-2; unclear D gene. CDR3 nucleotide sequence: TGCAGCGTTCGGGCTCCGAACACCGGGGAGCTGTTTTTT. Translation gives CSVRAPNTGELFF.